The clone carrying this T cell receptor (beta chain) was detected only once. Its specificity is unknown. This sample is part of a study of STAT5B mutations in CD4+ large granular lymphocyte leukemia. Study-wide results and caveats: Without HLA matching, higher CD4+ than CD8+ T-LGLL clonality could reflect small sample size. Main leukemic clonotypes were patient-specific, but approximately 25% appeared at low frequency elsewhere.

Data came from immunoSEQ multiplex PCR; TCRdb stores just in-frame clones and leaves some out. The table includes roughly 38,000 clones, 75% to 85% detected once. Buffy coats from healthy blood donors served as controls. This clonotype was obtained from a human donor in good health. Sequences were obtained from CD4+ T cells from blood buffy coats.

The CDR3 is CASSPRDRIISYEQYF. The CDR3 coding sequence is TGTGCCAGCAGCCCCCGGGACAGGATCATCTCCTACGAGCAGTACTTC. This rearrangement joins TRBV5-8 to TRBJ2-7; TRBD1 agrees at 8 bases. The germline V gene has CDR1 SGHTS and CDR2 YDEGEE. The CDR3 sequence is 16 residues long. J lost 0 bases, V lost 4 bases, and 9 bases had no gene match.